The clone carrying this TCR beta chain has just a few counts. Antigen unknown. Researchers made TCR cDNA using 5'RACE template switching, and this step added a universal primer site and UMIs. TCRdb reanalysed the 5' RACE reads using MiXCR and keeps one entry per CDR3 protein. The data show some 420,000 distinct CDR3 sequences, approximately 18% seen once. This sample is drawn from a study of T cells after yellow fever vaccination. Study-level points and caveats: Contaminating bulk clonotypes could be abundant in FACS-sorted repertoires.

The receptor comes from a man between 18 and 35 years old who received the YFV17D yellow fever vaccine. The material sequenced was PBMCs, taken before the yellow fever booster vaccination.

CDR3 bases: TGTGCCAGCAGCTTGGTCTGGACTAGAGGTCGCAATGAGCAGTTCTTC. This encodes CASSLVWTRGRNEQFF. This chain links TRBV5-4 with TRBJ2-1, with 7 bases lining up with TRBD2. V lost 0 bases, J lost 6 bases, and 9 bases stayed unmatched. The CDR3 sequence is 16 residues long. Germline CDR1 is SGHNT and CDR2 is YYREEE (reference sequence).